The text below deals with one TCR beta chain. The record originates from a study of blood T cell repertoires in COVID-19. Authors' processing steps: Reference gene primers were amplified, and this amplification served to estimate nucleated cell counts. Measured with immunoSEQ multiplex PCR; TCRdb has only the in-frame clones, and not every one. V and J calls and clone size are those listed in that table; D and trimming were worked out from the DNA. The repertoire holds a few hundred thousand clones, with 85% to 90% as singletons. Trimming removed 4 bases from V and 8 bases from J; junction bases left unmatched: 7. The germline V gene encodes CDR1 SGHTA and CDR2 FQGNSA. CDR3 size: 15 residues.

The TCR was taken from a man aged 55-75 years with acute or convalescent COVID-19. The chain recombines TRBV7-2 with TRBJ1-4, with 10 nucleotides matching TRBD1. The sequencing input was peripheral blood. CDR3 sequence (DNA): TGTGCCAGCAGCTCCGACAGGGGGCTAAAAGAAAAACTGTTTTTT. It specifies CASSSDRGLKEKLFF.